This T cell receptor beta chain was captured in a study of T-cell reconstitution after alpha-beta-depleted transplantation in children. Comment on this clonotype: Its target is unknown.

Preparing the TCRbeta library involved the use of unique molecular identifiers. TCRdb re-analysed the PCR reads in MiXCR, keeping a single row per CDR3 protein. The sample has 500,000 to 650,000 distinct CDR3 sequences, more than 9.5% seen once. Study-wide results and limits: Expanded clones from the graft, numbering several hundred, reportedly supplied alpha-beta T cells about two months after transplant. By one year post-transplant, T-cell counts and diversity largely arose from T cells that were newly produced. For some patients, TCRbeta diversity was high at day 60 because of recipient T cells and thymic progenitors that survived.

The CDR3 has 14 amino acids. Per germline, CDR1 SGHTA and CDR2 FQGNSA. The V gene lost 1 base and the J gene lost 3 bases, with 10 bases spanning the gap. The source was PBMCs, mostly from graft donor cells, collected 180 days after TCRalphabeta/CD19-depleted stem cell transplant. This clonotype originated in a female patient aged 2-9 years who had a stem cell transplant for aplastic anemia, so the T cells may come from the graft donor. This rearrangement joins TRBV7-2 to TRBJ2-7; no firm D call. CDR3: CASSLEVLYYEQYF. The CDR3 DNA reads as TGTGCCAGCAGCTTAGAGGTCCTTTACTACGAGCAGTACTTC.